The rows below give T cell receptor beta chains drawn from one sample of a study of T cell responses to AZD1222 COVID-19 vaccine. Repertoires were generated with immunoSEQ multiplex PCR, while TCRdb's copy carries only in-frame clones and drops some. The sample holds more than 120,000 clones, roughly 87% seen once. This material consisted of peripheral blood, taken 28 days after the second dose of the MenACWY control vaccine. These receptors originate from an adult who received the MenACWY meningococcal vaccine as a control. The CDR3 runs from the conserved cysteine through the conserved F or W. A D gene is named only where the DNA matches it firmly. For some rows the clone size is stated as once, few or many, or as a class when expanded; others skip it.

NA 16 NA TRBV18 CASSPPGAASGQPQHF
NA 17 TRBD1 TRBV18 CASSPSADRGRNTEAFF
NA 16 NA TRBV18 CASSLADSNSGNTIYF
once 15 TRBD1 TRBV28 CASSRLQGNQNIQYF
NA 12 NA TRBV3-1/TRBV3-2 CASSQVNYGYTF
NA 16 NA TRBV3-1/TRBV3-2 CASSPSRVVGNQPQHF
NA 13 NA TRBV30 CAWYYDGGSGYTF
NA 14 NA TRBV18 CASSPQGWTGELFF
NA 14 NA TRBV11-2 CASSWRTEGYEQYF
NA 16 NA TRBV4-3 CASSQEPQPPRHEQFF
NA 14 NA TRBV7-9 CASGKRVLGEKLFF
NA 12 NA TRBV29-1 CSVDTGTDTQYF
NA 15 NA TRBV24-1 CATSDTSNSNQPQHF
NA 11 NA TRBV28 CASSLSEPQHF
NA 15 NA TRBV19 CASSFLGRSAGELFF
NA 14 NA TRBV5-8 CASSPSAGANVLTF
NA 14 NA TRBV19 CASSQGRSNEKLFF
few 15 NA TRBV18 CASSPMGIGDEKLFF
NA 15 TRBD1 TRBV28 CASSLRQGGSTEAFF
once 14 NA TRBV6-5 CASSYSRGDTEAFF
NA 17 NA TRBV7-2 CASSYRRRTSNTGELFF
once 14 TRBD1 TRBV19 CASSFQQGISEAFF
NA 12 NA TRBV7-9 CASSPWTNEQFF
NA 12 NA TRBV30 CAGRRYNSPLHF
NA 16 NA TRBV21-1 CASSKGVGARGNTIYF
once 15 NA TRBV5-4 CASSLAGGQGDTQYF
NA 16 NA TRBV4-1 CASSLRTGAIGNTIYF
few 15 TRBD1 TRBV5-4 CASSPRTGKGTEAFF
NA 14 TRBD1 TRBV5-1 CASSFQGVGEKLFF
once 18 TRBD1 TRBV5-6 CASSRFSYSGGLGQPQHF
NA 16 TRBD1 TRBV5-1 CASSAGRTGANNEQYF
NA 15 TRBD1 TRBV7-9 CASSVRQGGYTEAFF
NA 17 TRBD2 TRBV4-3 CASGRGIATSGKDTQYF
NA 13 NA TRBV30 CAFNGFSGNTIYF
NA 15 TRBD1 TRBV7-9 CASSLFTGGDEKLFF
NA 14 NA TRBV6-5 CASSYSDGPYEQYF
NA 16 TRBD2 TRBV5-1 CASSVTSGGNTGELFF